The 24 T cell receptor beta chains below come from one sample, sequenced in a study of control samples from healthy donors and cancer patients. Only in-frame clones appear in the TCRdb table, and some are missing; sequencing was by immunoSEQ multiplex PCR. This sample carries roughly 55,000 clones, over 75% of them seen once, and the ten largest clones take roughly 3.8%. The sample taken for sequencing was blood. These receptors were obtained from a man aged 45-65 years in good health.

V gene TRBV28 combines with J gene TRBJ2-1; 12 nucleotides match TRBD1. The CDR3 runs 15 residues. CDR1 MDHEN and CDR2 SYDVKM come from the germline V gene. With 7 bases clipped from V and 5 bases from J, the junction kept 6 bases outside the gene matches. CDR3 in DNA: TGTGCCAGCATTTCTGGGACAGGGGGCCACAATGAGCAGTTCTTC. Protein sequence: CASISGTGGHNEQFF.

Here the CDR3 reads CASSSPGLASETQYF. The CDR3, as DNA: TGTGCCAGCAGTTCCCCGGGACTAGCGTCAGAGACCCAGTACTTC. The chain employs TRBV27 and TRBJ2-5; 10 nucleotides line up with TRBD2. The CDR3 is 15 residues long. The germline V gene encodes CDR1 MNHEY and CDR2 SMNVEV (reference sequence). Trimming cost V 4 bases and J 4 bases; bases outside gene matches: 6.

The chain has TRBV2 and TRBJ2-1; a possible D gene is TRBD1 (6 bases). The CDR3 covers 13 residues. Per germline, CDR1 SNHLY and CDR2 FYNNEI. Trimming took off 6 bases at V and 4 bases at J, with 10 bases between the two ends. The CDR3 sequence is CASRPQGYNEQFF. In DNA form, the CDR3 reads TGTGCCAGCAGACCCCAGGGGTACAATGAGCAGTTCTTC.

This sequence joins TRBV28 and TRBJ2-2; D may match TRBD1 or TRBD2 (6 bases each). CDR3 length: 20 residues. Germline loops: CDR1 MDHEN, CDR2 SYDVKM. The ends were cut back, 3 bases at V and 6 bases at J, with 29 bases in the middle. The CDR3 region is CASSFGGYRAKTGAAGELFF. CDR3 nucleotide sequence: TGTGCCAGCAGTTTCGGGGGCTACAGGGCGAAAACGGGGGCGGCCGGGGAGCTGTTTTTT.

The rearrangement joins TRBV18 to TRBJ2-1; 9 bases are shared with TRBD2. The CDR3 is made up of 15 amino acids. Germline values: CDR1 KGHSH, CDR2 LQKENI. The J segment lost 5 bases and the V segment lost 1 base, leaving 3 bases of the junction unmatched. CDR3 sequence (DNA): TGTGCCAGCTCACCACGGCGGGAGGGGGACAATGAGCAGTTCTTC. This codes for CASSPRREGDNEQFF.

V gene TRBV27 combines with J gene TRBJ2-1; maybe TRBD2 (6 bases). The CDR3 is 18 residues long. Trimming removed 3 bases at V and 0 bases at J, with 18 bases between. Looked up from germline, CDR1 is MNHEY and CDR2 is SMNVEV (reference sequence). The CDR3 region is CASSFLRARGSSYNEQFF. In DNA, the CDR3 is TGTGCCAGCAGTTTCCTCCGAGCGCGGGGAAGCTCCTACAATGAGCAGTTCTTC.

This clone appeared a single time. The V gene is TRBV5-1, the J gene TRBJ2-3; D uncertain. The germline V gene encodes CDR1 SGHRS and CDR2 YFSETQ. This CDR3 contains 12 residues. The V and J ends lost 4 bases and 4 bases respectively, with 7 bases between them. This chain's CDR3 is CASSAEADTQYF. CDR3 nucleotides: TGCGCCAGCAGCGCTGAAGCAGATACGCAGTATTTT.

This clone showed up just a few times. This chain uses TRBV28 with TRBJ1-2, with 9 bases lining up with TRBD1. Germline assignment: CDR1 MDHEN and CDR2 SYDVKM. Trimming removed 5 bases from V and 4 bases from J; junction bases left unmatched: 8. There are 15 residues in the CDR3. DNA of the CDR3: TGTGCCAGCAGTCCGGGGACAGGGTACAGCTATGGCTACACCTTC. It translates to CASSPGTGYSYGYTF.

The rearrangement joins TRBV18 to TRBJ1-3; perhaps TRBD1 as D (5 bases). The CDR3 is made up of 17 amino acids. Germline CDR1 reads KGHSH; CDR2 reads LQKENI. The germline V and J ends were trimmed by 1 base and 0 bases, with 13 bases remaining between them. The chain's CDR3 is CASSPQQELDSGNTIYF. The DNA of the CDR3 is TGTGCCAGCTCACCACAACAGGAGCTTGACTCTGGAAACACCATATATTTT.

The genes are TRBV18 and TRBJ2-3; 7 bases agree with TRBD2. CDR3 length equals 15 residues. Trimming removed 3 bases from V and 0 bases from J; junction bases left unmatched: 3. The germline V gene encodes CDR1 KGHSH and CDR2 LQKENI. For the CDR3, the DNA is TGTGCCAGCTCACCTAGCGGGCCCAGCACAGATACGCAGTATTTT. Protein: CASSPSGPSTDTQYF.

The chain couples TRBV19 to TRBJ2-2, with D maybe TRBD2 (6 bases). The germline gives CDR1 LNHDA, CDR2 SQIVND (reference sequence). The CDR3 consists of 19 residues. Between the trimmed V and J ends, which lost 5 bases and 2 bases, there was a span of 24 bases. The CDR3 DNA is TGTGCCAGTAGTCCTAGAGACCTAGTCCCGGGACTTAACACCGGGGAGCTGTTTTTT. Translated: CASSPRDLVPGLNTGELFF. The variable domain in full, completed from reference TRBV19 and TRBJ2-2, reads DGGITQSPKYLFRKEGQNVTLSCEQNLNHDAMYWYRQDPGQGLRLIYYSQIVNDFQKGDIAEGYSVSREKKESFPLTVTSAQKNPTAFYLCASSPRDLVPGLNTGELFFGEGSRLTVL.

This CDR3 reads CASSRRTSGNQETQYF. The CDR3 region has the DNA TGTGCCAGTAGTAGACGGACTAGCGGGAACCAAGAGACCCAGTACTTC. The J gene is TRBJ2-5, the V gene TRBV19; 12 nucleotides line up with TRBD2. V shed 4 bases, J shed 0 bases, and the junction held 3 bases outside the gene matches. Germline V gene sequence: CDR1 LNHDA, CDR2 SQIVND (reference sequence). CDR3 length equals 16 residues.

This clone was observed a few times. The chain links TRBV11-2 to TRBJ1-1; 9 bases align to TRBD1. The length of the CDR3 is 16 residues. V shed 5 bases and J 5 bases; nucleotides not matched to a gene: 12. Germline CDR1 SGHAT, CDR2 FQNNGV. CDR3 residues: CASSLWTGVGITEAFF. In DNA, the CDR3 is TGTGCCAGCAGCCTATGGACAGGGGTGGGGATTACTGAAGCTTTCTTT.

This chain uses TRBV7-8 with TRBJ1-1; D ambiguous. Germline V gives CDR1 SGHVS, CDR2 FQNEAQ. The CDR3 is 13 residues long. Trimming removed 1 base from V and 0 bases from J, with 3 bases in between. CDR3 coding DNA: TGTGCCAGCAGCTTAGGGATGAACACTGAAGCTTTCTTT. Amino acid sequence: CASSLGMNTEAFF.

The table lists this clone with a count of one. The rearrangement uses TRBV29-1 and TRBJ2-1; 11 nucleotides match TRBD1. V was clipped by 6 bases and J by 7 bases; unmatched bases: 5. CDR3 length: 13 residues. Germline V CDR1 and CDR2: SQVTM, ANQGSEA. The CDR3 DNA sequence: TGCAGCGTCGATGGACAGGGGGCTAATGAGCAGTTCTTC. Its translation is CSVDGQGANEQFF.

This chain connects TRBV4-1 to TRBJ1-1; D is undetermined. This CDR3 is 17 amino acids long. The ends were cut back, 0 bases at V and 2 bases at J, with 16 bases in the middle. Germline CDR1 is MGHRA and CDR2 is YSYEKL. The CDR3 loop reads CASSQDRWSAVNTEAFF. CDR3 bases: TGCGCCAGCAGCCAAGATCGGTGGTCCGCGGTAAACACTGAAGCTTTCTTT.

The V and J genes are TRBV6-5 and TRBJ2-1; D is unresolved. Germline assignment: CDR1 MNHEY and CDR2 SVGAGI. V lost 0 bases and J lost 5, with 11 bases in between. CDR3 length: 15 amino acids. CDR3 in DNA: TGTGCCAGCAGTTACTCCCCCATGGGGAACAATGAGCAGTTCTTC. Translation: CASSYSPMGNNEQFF.

This rearrangement joins TRBV7-9 to TRBJ1-4; the D is unclear. The V end was cut by 5 bases, the J end by 7 bases, with 14 bases between. The germline V gene encodes CDR1 SEHNR and CDR2 FQNEAQ (reference sequence). The CDR3 spans 14 residues. The CDR3 nucleotides read TGTGCCAGCAGCCGTGAGAGTAAAGGTGAAAAACTGTTTTTT. Residues: CASSRESKGEKLFF. The entire variable domain, with the rest obtained from reference TRBV7-9 and TRBJ1-4, is as follows: DTGVSQNPRHKITKRGQNVTFRCDPISEHNRLYWYRQTLGQGPEFLTYFQNEAQLEKSRLLSDRFSAERPKGSFSTLEIQRTEQGDSAMYLCASSRESKGEKLFFGSGTQLSVL.

This chain connects TRBV29-1 to TRBJ2-7, with 8 bases identical to TRBD1. This CDR3 has 12 residues. In germline, CDR1 is SQVTM, CDR2 ANQGSEA. V was pared by 7 bases and J by 7 bases, with 9 bases of the junction left unmatched. The CDR3 is CSGRQGSEEQYF. Here the CDR3 DNA reads TGCAGCGGCCGACAGGGGAGCGAAGAGCAGTACTTC.

This clone was observed a handful of times. This chain uses TRBV25-1 with TRBJ2-2; D is possibly TRBD1 or TRBD2 (5 bases each). Trimming pared 8 bases from V and 10 bases from J, leaving 14 bases between. The CDR3 length is 12 residues. CDR1 and CDR2 from the germline V gene are MGHDK and SYGVNS. The CDR3 coding sequence is TGTGCCAGCGAGGGACGTTCCGCGGAGCTGTTTTTT. It specifies CASEGRSAELFF.

The V call is TRBV27, the J call TRBJ1-5; no definite D call. From germline, CDR1 is MNHEY and CDR2 SMNVEV (reference sequence). The CDR3 is 15 residues long. Trimming took 0 bases from V and 3 from J, leaving 9 bases between them. CDR3 residues: CASSLSRTANQPQHF. CDR3 sequence (DNA): TGTGCCAGCAGTTTATCAAGAACGGCCAATCAGCCCCAGCATTTT.

V gene TRBV5-4 combines with J gene TRBJ2-7, with unresolved D. The germline V and J ends were trimmed by 2 bases and 4 bases, with 7 bases remaining between them. CDR3 length equals 12 residues. Per germline, CDR1 SGHNT and CDR2 YYREEE (reference sequence). The CDR3 region has the DNA TGTGCCAGCAGCTTTGGACCATACGAGCAGTACTTC. Translated: CASSFGPYEQYF.

The J gene is TRBJ1-6, the V gene TRBV24-1; TRBD1 might be the D (6 bases). The germline V gene encodes CDR1 KGHDR and CDR2 SFDVKD. The CDR3 contains 14 residues. Trimming shortened V by 5 bases and J by 6 bases, and 10 bases separated the two germline ends. CDR3 bases: TGTGCCACCAGTGCCGGACAGTTTAATTCACCCCTCCACTTT. Amino acids: CATSAGQFNSPLHF.

The count of this clone is one. V and J are TRBV18 and TRBJ2-5; D call uncertain. Germline V gives CDR1 KGHSH, CDR2 LQKENI. V shed 2 bases and J shed 4 bases, with 8 bases lying between them. The length of the CDR3 is 13 residues. The CDR3 coding sequence is TGTGCCAGCTCACCAAAGGGTCGAGAGACCCAGTACTTC. Its translation is CASSPKGRETQYF.